These 9 T cell receptor beta chains were sequenced from one sample in a study of CD8 T cell repertoires and HIV-1 epitope variants. Their antigen targets remain unknown. The data were produced by immunoSEQ multiplex PCR, yet TCRdb's version contains in-frame clones alone and is incomplete. The data contain 5,500 or so clones, around 71% of them seen just once; the ten biggest clones take up about 45%. Sequencing input: cultured CD8+ T cells derived from PBMCs. These receptors were taken from a male donor with HIV.

The chain carries TRBV11-3 and TRBJ2-5; a possible D gene is TRBD2 (5 bases). V was pared by 1 base and J by 5 bases, with 11 bases between. Germline-derived CDR1 and CDR2 are SGHNT and YENEEA. The CDR3 is made up of 14 amino acids. CDR3 nucleotide sequence: TGTGCCAGCAGCTTAGGTCCGGGGATGGAGACCCAGTACTTC. Translated: CASSLGPGMETQYF.

The rearrangement joins TRBV4-1 to TRBJ1-5; possible D gene TRBD1, 5 bases. V was clipped by 4 bases and J by 1 base, with 11 bases between them. CDR3 size: 15 residues. The germline gives CDR1 MGHRA, CDR2 YSYEKL. The DNA for the CDR3 is TGCGCCAGCAGCCCAGATGGGGGAAGCAATCAGCCCCAGCATTTT. Protein product: CASSPDGGSNQPQHF.

This clone was seen only once. The CDR3 DNA reads TGTGCGTCCATCTCGGGCCACTCCTACACAGATACGCAGTATTTT. It encodes CASISGHSYTDTQYF. V usage is TRBV30 and J usage is TRBJ2-3; unclear D gene. Germline values: CDR1 GTSNPN, CDR2 SVGIG (reference sequence). CDR3 length: 15 residues.

The J gene is TRBJ2-3, the V gene TRBV28, with 7 bases identical to TRBD1. There are 18 residues in the CDR3. Germline trimming cut 0 bases from V and 6 bases from J; bases unmatched to any gene: 15. Per the germline V gene, CDR1 is MDHEN and CDR2 is SYDVKM. As DNA, the CDR3 is TGTGCCAGCAGTTTATGGGTGGCGAGGGGGCCCTCCCCCGATACGCAGTATTTT. As protein: CASSLWVARGPSPDTQYF.

This clone has just a few counts. This rearrangement joins TRBV7-8 to TRBJ2-5; unclear D gene. Germline CDR1 SGHVS, CDR2 FQNEAQ. This CDR3 is built from 10 residues. Trimming shortened V by 1 base and J by 6 bases, and 0 bases separated the two germline ends. CDR3 region: CASSLETQYF. The CDR3 bases are TGTGCCAGCAGCTTAGAGACCCAGTACTTC.

The chain employs TRBV28 and TRBJ2-5; D gene ambiguous. Trimming removed 3 bases from V and 4 bases from J, with 3 bases in between. CDR3 length equals 11 residues. Germline V lookup: CDR1 MDHEN, CDR2 SYDVKM. Here the CDR3 reads CASSFRETQYF. Here the CDR3 DNA reads TGTGCCAGCAGTTTTCGAGAGACCCAGTACTTC.

The table lists this clone with a few counts. The chain employs TRBV6-5 and TRBJ1-2; TRBD1 matches 8 bases. J was trimmed by 4 bases and V by 2 bases; bases with no gene match: 6. The CDR3 has 15 amino acids. Germline CDR1 reads MNHEY; CDR2 reads SVGAGI. The CDR3 coding sequence is TGTGCCAGCAGTTACGCTACCGGGACAGGCTATGGCTACACCTTC. It translates to CASSYATGTGYGYTF.

This rearrangement joins TRBV28 to TRBJ1-5, with 11 bases that match TRBD1. The CDR3 has 15 residues. V lost 3 bases, J lost 6 bases, and 4 bases stayed unmatched. Germline V CDR1 and CDR2: MDHEN, SYDVKM. This chain's CDR3 is CASSLGQGGTQPQHF. The CDR3 DNA reads TGTGCCAGCAGTTTGGGACAGGGGGGGACTCAGCCCCAGCATTTT.

This clone was picked up a small number of times. The chain links TRBV11-1 to TRBJ2-5; D remains unclear. V was pared by 1 base and J by 3 bases, with 6 bases between. Germline V gene data show CDR1 as SGHAT and CDR2 as FQDESV (reference sequence). CDR3 size: 13 residues. CDR3 nucleotide sequence: TGTGCCAGCAGCTTAGAAGATGAAGAGACCCAGTACTTC. Amino acid sequence: CASSLEDEETQYF.